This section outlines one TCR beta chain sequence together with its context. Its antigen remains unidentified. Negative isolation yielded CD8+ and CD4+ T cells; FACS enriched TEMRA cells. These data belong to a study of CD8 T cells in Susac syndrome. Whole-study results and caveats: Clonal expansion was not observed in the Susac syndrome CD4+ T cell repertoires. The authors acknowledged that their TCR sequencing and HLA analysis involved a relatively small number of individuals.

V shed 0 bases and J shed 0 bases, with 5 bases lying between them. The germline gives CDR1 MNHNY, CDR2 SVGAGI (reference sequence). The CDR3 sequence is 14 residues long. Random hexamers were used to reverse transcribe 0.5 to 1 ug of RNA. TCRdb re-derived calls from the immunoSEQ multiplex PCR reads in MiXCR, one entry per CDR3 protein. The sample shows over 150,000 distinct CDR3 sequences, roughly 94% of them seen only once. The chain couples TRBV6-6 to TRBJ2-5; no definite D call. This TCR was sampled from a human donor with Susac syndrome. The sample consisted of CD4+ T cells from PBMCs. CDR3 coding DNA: TGTGCCAGCAGTTACTCGGGCAACCAAGAGACCCAGTACTTC. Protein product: CASSYSGNQETQYF.